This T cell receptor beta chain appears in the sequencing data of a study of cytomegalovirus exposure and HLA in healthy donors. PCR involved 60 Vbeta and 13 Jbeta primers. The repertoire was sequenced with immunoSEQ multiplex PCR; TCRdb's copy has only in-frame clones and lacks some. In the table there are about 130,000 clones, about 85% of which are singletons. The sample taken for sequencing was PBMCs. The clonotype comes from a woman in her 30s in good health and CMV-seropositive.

The CDR3 sequence is CASSQPRGGYYGYTF. The CDR3 DNA reads TGCGCCAGCAGTCAACCTCGGGGTGGGTACTATGGCTACACCTTC. V gene TRBV23-1 combines with J gene TRBJ1-2, with D hard to call. TRBV23-1 is assigned to the ORF class and has an uncertain function. This CDR3 spans 15 amino acids. The V and J ends lost 2 bases and 3 bases respectively, with 13 bases between them.